A selection of T cell receptor beta chains follows, all from one sample in a study of technical replicates of blood from a few donors. Sequencing was performed with immunoSEQ multiplex PCR; in TCRdb, only in-frame clones are kept and a portion is missing. The top ten clones hold around 0.36% of a sample with about 88,000 clones, just under 95% of them seen once. Specimen: T cells isolated from PBMCs. Every receptor here comes from a human donor in good health. CDR3s include the opening cysteine and the closing phenylalanine or tryptophan. A D gene is named only where the DNA matches it firmly. Clone size is given for some rows only: seen once, a few or many times, or a class if the clone is expanded.

cdr3_aa: CASTGGQVPGNTIYF; cdr3_nt: TGTGCCAGCACCGGAGGACAGGTCCCGGGAAACACCATATATTTT; v_call: TRBV2; d_call: TRBD1; cdr3_length: 15; clone_size: once; j_call: TRBJ1-3
cdr3_aa: CASRGLAGGHNEQFF; cdr3_nt: TGTGCCAGCAGAGGACTAGCGGGGGGGCACAATGAGCAGTTCTTC; v_call: TRBV6-5; d_call: TRBD2; cdr3_length: 15; clone_size: .; j_call: TRBJ2-1
cdr3_aa: CASSPQIGDTGELFF; cdr3_nt: TGTGCCAGCAGCCCTCAGATTGGTGACACCGGGGAGCTGTTTTTT; v_call: TRBV27; d_call: .; cdr3_length: 15; clone_size: .; j_call: TRBJ2-2
cdr3_aa: CAWVRATTEAFF; cdr3_nt: TGTGCCTGGGTCAGGGCTACCACTGAAGCTTTCTTT; v_call: TRBV30; d_call: .; cdr3_length: 12; clone_size: .; j_call: TRBJ1-1
cdr3_aa: CASSLETTTDTQYF; cdr3_nt: TGTGCCAGCAGCTTGGAAACTACGACAGATACGCAGTATTTT; v_call: TRBV5-4; d_call: .; cdr3_length: 14; clone_size: .; j_call: TRBJ2-3
cdr3_aa: CASSLGSFAQETQYF; cdr3_nt: TGTGCCAGCAGCTTGGGTAGCTTCGCTCAAGAGACCCAGTACTTC; v_call: TRBV7-3; d_call: .; cdr3_length: 15; clone_size: .; j_call: TRBJ2-5
cdr3_aa: CASSLEGMFYGYTF; cdr3_nt: TGTGCCAGCAGCTTAGAGGGGATGTTCTATGGCTACACCTTC; v_call: TRBV7-8; d_call: .; cdr3_length: 14; clone_size: .; j_call: TRBJ1-2
cdr3_aa: CASSRQQTTEQYF; cdr3_nt: TGTGCCAGCAGCCGACAGCAAACTACCGAGCAGTACTTC; v_call: TRBV6-1; d_call: .; cdr3_length: 13; clone_size: .; j_call: TRBJ2-7
cdr3_aa: CASSSGDSYEQYF; cdr3_nt: TGTGCCAGCTCCTCCGGGGACTCCTACGAGCAGTACTTC; v_call: TRBV6-1; d_call: .; cdr3_length: 13; clone_size: .; j_call: TRBJ2-7
cdr3_aa: CSVTGFSGANVLTF; cdr3_nt: TGCAGCGTAACGGGGTTCTCTGGGGCCAACGTCCTGACTTTC; v_call: TRBV29-1; d_call: .; cdr3_length: 14; clone_size: .; j_call: TRBJ2-6
cdr3_aa: CASSHTSGGLYEQYF; cdr3_nt: TGTGCCAGCAGCCATACTAGCGGGGGGCTCTACGAGCAGTACTTC; v_call: TRBV7-2; d_call: TRBD2; cdr3_length: 15; clone_size: once; j_call: TRBJ2-7
cdr3_aa: CASSLNERSSQERYF; cdr3_nt: TGTGCCAGCAGCTTAAATGAGAGGTCGTCCCAAGAGCGGTACTTC; v_call: TRBV7-3; d_call: .; cdr3_length: 15; clone_size: .; j_call: TRBJ2-5
cdr3_aa: CASSPIVNTEAFF; cdr3_nt: TGTGCCAGCTCACCTATAGTGAACACTGAAGCTTTCTTT; v_call: TRBV18; d_call: .; cdr3_length: 13; clone_size: .; j_call: TRBJ1-1
cdr3_aa: CASEGTHLFQETQYF; cdr3_nt: TGTGCCAGCGAGGGGACACACCTCTTCCAAGAGACCCAGTACTTC; v_call: TRBV6-4; d_call: .; cdr3_length: 15; clone_size: .; j_call: TRBJ2-5
cdr3_aa: CAISENLPQGWNTEAFF; cdr3_nt: TGTGCCATCAGTGAGAACCTCCCGCAGGGATGGAACACTGAAGCTTTCTTT; v_call: TRBV10-3; d_call: .; cdr3_length: 17; clone_size: .; j_call: TRBJ1-1
cdr3_aa: CASSFQRQGHAETQYF; cdr3_nt: TGTGCCAGCAGTTTTCAGAGACAGGGGCACGCGGAGACCCAGTACTTC; v_call: TRBV27; d_call: TRBD1; cdr3_length: 16; clone_size: .; j_call: TRBJ2-5
cdr3_aa: CATSRVGGAKNIQYF; cdr3_nt: TGTGCCACCAGCAGAGTGGGGGGAGCCAAAAACATTCAGTACTTC; v_call: TRBV15; d_call: .; cdr3_length: 15; clone_size: .; j_call: TRBJ2-4
cdr3_aa: CASSPDRRNQPQHF; cdr3_nt: TGTGCCAGCAGCCCCGACAGGCGAAATCAGCCCCAGCATTTT; v_call: TRBV7-8; d_call: .; cdr3_length: 14; clone_size: .; j_call: TRBJ1-5
cdr3_aa: CATSGQGGPGESYTF; cdr3_nt: TGTGCCACCAGCGGACAGGGGGGGCCCGGGGAGAGCTACACCTTC; v_call: TRBV15; d_call: TRBD1; cdr3_length: 15; clone_size: .; j_call: TRBJ1-2
cdr3_aa: CASSPPTGAAYEQYF; cdr3_nt: TGTGCCAGCTCACCACCGACAGGGGCCGCCTACGAGCAGTACTTC; v_call: TRBV18; d_call: TRBD1; cdr3_length: 15; clone_size: .; j_call: TRBJ2-7
cdr3_aa: CASSQIPGTANEKLFF; cdr3_nt: TGCGCCAGCAGCCAGATCCCTGGGACAGCTAATGAAAAACTGTTTTTT; v_call: TRBV4-1; d_call: TRBD1; cdr3_length: 16; clone_size: few; j_call: TRBJ1-4
cdr3_aa: CASSLQRGSYEQYF; cdr3_nt: TGTGCCAGCAGCTTGCAGCGGGGCAGCTACGAGCAGTACTTC; v_call: TRBV7-3; d_call: TRBD2; cdr3_length: 14; clone_size: many; j_call: TRBJ2-7
cdr3_aa: CASREVSYNEQFF; cdr3_nt: TGTGCCAGCAGGGAGGTGTCCTACAATGAGCAGTTCTTC; v_call: TRBV6-5; d_call: .; cdr3_length: 13; clone_size: .; j_call: TRBJ2-1
cdr3_aa: CASSLDSDRSQETQYF; cdr3_nt: TGTGCCAGCAGCTTAGATAGCGACCGGAGTCAAGAGACCCAGTACTTC; v_call: TRBV5-4; d_call: .; cdr3_length: 16; clone_size: .; j_call: TRBJ2-5
cdr3_aa: CASDDRGRSQPQHF; cdr3_nt: TGTGCCAGCGATGACAGGGGGCGAAGTCAGCCCCAGCATTTT; v_call: TRBV2; d_call: TRBD1; cdr3_length: 14; clone_size: .; j_call: TRBJ1-5
cdr3_aa: CASSPGLPPYEQYF; cdr3_nt: TGTGCCAGCAGCCCCGGACTACCTCCCTACGAGCAGTACTTC; v_call: TRBV7-3; d_call: .; cdr3_length: 14; clone_size: .; j_call: TRBJ2-7
cdr3_aa: CASSLRGLAGTDTQYF; cdr3_nt: TGTGCCAGCAGCTTAAGGGGGCTAGCGGGAACAGATACGCAGTATTTT; v_call: TRBV11-2; d_call: TRBD2; cdr3_length: 16; clone_size: .; j_call: TRBJ2-3
cdr3_aa: CASSYSQNTEAFF; cdr3_nt: TGTGCCAGCAGTTACTCACAGAACACTGAAGCTTTCTTT; v_call: TRBV6-5; d_call: .; cdr3_length: 13; clone_size: few; j_call: TRBJ1-1
cdr3_aa: CAPRTRGRPTDTQYF; cdr3_nt: TGCGCCCCTAGGACCAGGGGCAGACCCACAGATACGCAGTATTTT; v_call: TRBV23-1; d_call: .; cdr3_length: 15; clone_size: .; j_call: TRBJ2-3
cdr3_aa: CASSDRQGTAFF; cdr3_nt: TGCGCCAGCAGCGATCGACAGGGAACAGCTTTCTTT; v_call: TRBV5-1; d_call: TRBD1; cdr3_length: 12; clone_size: .; j_call: TRBJ1-1
cdr3_aa: CAISESKGAGEKLFF; cdr3_nt: TGTGCCATCAGTGAGTCGAAGGGGGCTGGTGAAAAACTGTTTTTT; v_call: TRBV10-3; d_call: TRBD1; cdr3_length: 15; clone_size: .; j_call: TRBJ1-4
cdr3_aa: CASSLSRGLNTEAFF; cdr3_nt: TGTGCCAGCAGTTTATCCAGGGGGTTGAACACTGAAGCTTTCTTT; v_call: TRBV27; d_call: TRBD1; cdr3_length: 15; clone_size: .; j_call: TRBJ1-1
cdr3_aa: CAWSATGYTEAFF; cdr3_nt: TGTGCCTGGAGTGCAACAGGGTACACTGAAGCTTTCTTT; v_call: TRBV30; d_call: .; cdr3_length: 13; clone_size: .; j_call: TRBJ1-1
cdr3_aa: CASSQGSGVDYTGELFF; cdr3_nt: TGCGCCAGCAGCCAGGGGTCAGGGGTGGATTACACCGGGGAGCTGTTTTTT; v_call: TRBV4-3; d_call: .; cdr3_length: 17; clone_size: once; j_call: TRBJ2-2
cdr3_aa: CASSLLLATDTQYF; cdr3_nt: TGTGCCAGCAGCTTACTCCTAGCTACAGATACGCAGTATTTT; v_call: TRBV7-8; d_call: .; cdr3_length: 14; clone_size: .; j_call: TRBJ2-3
cdr3_aa: CASSLTGGANIQYF; cdr3_nt: TGTGCCAGCAGCTTAACGGGGGGAGCAAACATTCAGTACTTC; v_call: TRBV7-9; d_call: TRBD2; cdr3_length: 14; clone_size: .; j_call: TRBJ2-4
cdr3_aa: CASSSMNTEAFF; cdr3_nt: TGTGCCAGCAGCTCCATGAACACTGAAGCTTTCTTT; v_call: TRBV7-9; d_call: .; cdr3_length: 12; clone_size: .; j_call: TRBJ1-1
cdr3_aa: CASSQTGTGGDYGYTF; cdr3_nt: TGTGCCAGCTCGCAAACCGGGACAGGGGGAGACTATGGCTACACCTTC; v_call: TRBV18; d_call: TRBD1; cdr3_length: 16; clone_size: .; j_call: TRBJ1-2
cdr3_aa: CAISESNGVGTDTQYF; cdr3_nt: TGTGCCATCAGTGAGTCGAACGGGGTCGGCACAGATACGCAGTATTTT; v_call: TRBV10-3; d_call: .; cdr3_length: 16; clone_size: .; j_call: TRBJ2-3
cdr3_aa: CASSLVAGDSYNEQFF; cdr3_nt: TGTGCCAGCAGCTTAGTGGCAGGGGATAGCTACAATGAGCAGTTCTTC; v_call: TRBV7-9; d_call: .; cdr3_length: 16; clone_size: .; j_call: TRBJ2-1
cdr3_aa: CASSPGSPYEQYF; cdr3_nt: TGTGCCAGCAGTCCCGGGTCCCCCTACGAGCAGTACTTC; v_call: TRBV6-5; d_call: .; cdr3_length: 13; clone_size: .; j_call: TRBJ2-7